The present T cell receptor beta chain was sequenced within a study of CXCR3-negative and CXCR3-positive naive CD8 T cells. UMI-labeled TRB cDNA libraries were prepared by 5' RACE. Reprocessing the 5' RACE reads, TCRdb reports a single entry for every CDR3 protein and omits DNA. The record lists approximately 6,300 distinct CDR3 sequences, of which the ten most abundant hold approximately 1.8%. Sequencing used naive CXCR3- CD8+ T cells from blood. As to subset: CD45RO-CCR7+CD27+CD95- naive CD8+ T cells lacking CXCR3 (TNR3-). The clonotype was recovered from a human donor in good health. Some clones in this sample may be carry-over from other donors' samples.

This CDR3 is CASSLLAFQETQYF. V gene TRBV7-6 combines with J gene TRBJ2-5; TCRdb's assignment of TRBD2 cannot be checked, as there is no DNA. The CDR3 runs to 14 residues. In germline, CDR1 is SGHVS, CDR2 FNYEAQ.